A selection of T cell receptor beta chains follows, all from one sample in a study of OX40 agonist ivuxolimab in advanced cancers. Sequencing used immunoSEQ multiplex PCR; TCRdb keeps in-frame clones, though not all of them. The sample includes around 35,000 clones, roughly 87% of them seen just once. The specimen comprised CD4+ or CD8+ T cells sorted from blood, sampled in a trial of the OX40 agonist ivuxolimab. The source of these receptors is an adult with an advanced solid tumor such as melanoma, head and neck, liver or kidney cancer. Each CDR3 is given with its conserved first and last residue. A D gene is named only where the DNA matches it firmly.

>NA|TRBJ1-3|TRBV30
CAWSRGETGNTIYF
TGTGCCTGGAGTCGAGGAGAAACTGGAAACACCATATATTTT
>TRBD1|TRBJ2-7|TRBV9
CASSPIPDRGSYEQYF
TGTGCCAGCAGCCCCATTCCCGACAGGGGGTCCTACGAGCAGTACTTC
>NA|TRBJ1-2|TRBV5-1
CASSPRASWERGYTF
TGCGCCAGCAGCCCCCGGGCCTCCTGGGAACGGGGCTACACCTTC
>NA|TRBJ1-2|TRBV4-1
CASSQVQIANYGYTF
TGCGCCAGCAGCCAAGTTCAGATTGCTAACTATGGCTACACCTTC
>TRBD2|TRBJ2-7|TRBV19
CASSPRALAGAFSYEQYF
TGTGCCAGTAGTCCGAGGGCGCTAGCGGGGGCTTTTTCCTACGAGCAGTACTTC
>TRBD1|TRBJ1-1|TRBV5-4
CASSLDPDRGTEAFF
TGTGCCAGCAGCTTGGACCCGGACAGGGGAACTGAAGCTTTCTTT
>NA|TRBJ1-2|TRBV27
CASSLMAGSYGYTF
TGTGCCAGCAGTTTAATGGCAGGGAGTTATGGCTACACCTTC
>NA|TRBJ1-2|TRBV10-2
CASRGNGAHGYTF
TGCGCCAGCAGGGGGAATGGGGCTCATGGCTACACCTTC
>NA|TRBJ1-5|TRBV5-4
CASSLGGGDQPQHF
TGTGCCAGCAGCTTGGGGGGGGGCGATCAGCCCCAGCATTTT
>NA|TRBJ2-7|TRBV19
CASSIDLETLTNEQYF
TGTGCCAGTAGTATAGATCTGGAGACACTTACTAACGAGCAGTACTTC